The rows below give T cell receptor beta chains drawn from one sample of a study of blood T cell repertoires in COVID-19. Only in-frame clones appear in the TCRdb table, and some are missing; sequencing was by immunoSEQ multiplex PCR. Of roughly 250,000 clones in the sample, around 89% were seen once. The specimen was PBMCs or T cells enriched from blood (not recorded which). These receptors were taken from a woman younger than 35 who had recovered from COVID-19. Both conserved end residues are part of each CDR3. D genes are given only for firm matches. Where a row states a size, it is once, few, many or the class of an expanded clone; other rows omit it.

len	d_gene	v_gene	j_gene	abundance	CDR3aa	CDR3nt
16	TRBD1	TRBV27	TRBJ1-1	NA	CASSTRGQRSNTEAFF	TGTGCCAGCAGTACCCGGGGACAGCGATCGAACACTGAAGCTTTCTTT
15	NA	TRBV11-1	TRBJ2-1	NA	CASSPGAGALNEQFF	TGTGCCAGCAGCCCTGGGGCGGGGGCCCTCAATGAGCAGTTCTTC
12	NA	TRBV3-1/TRBV3-2	TRBJ1-2	once	CASSQTDRGYTF	TGTGCCAGCAGCCAAACAGATCGTGGCTACACCTTC
16	TRBD1	TRBV10-2	TRBJ1-2	NA	CASSFYLQGADYGYTF	TGCGCCAGCAGTTTTTACTTACAGGGGGCAGACTATGGCTACACCTTC
14	NA	TRBV27	TRBJ1-2	NA	CASSGREGNYGYTF	TGTGCCAGCAGTGGGAGGGAGGGAAACTATGGCTACACCTTC
15	TRBD1	TRBV5-4	TRBJ2-7	NA	CASSFGQANSYEQYF	TGTGCCAGCAGCTTCGGACAGGCAAACTCCTACGAGCAGTACTTC
17	TRBD1	TRBV6-2/TRBV6-3	TRBJ1-5	NA	CASSYRDRPYSNQPQHF	TGTGCCAGCAGTTACCGGGACAGGCCTTATAGCAATCAGCCCCAGCATTTT
14	NA	TRBV5-6	TRBJ2-7	NA	CASSRTGLSYEQYF	TGTGCCAGCAGCAGAACAGGGCTCTCCTACGAGCAGTACTTC
15	TRBD1	TRBV3-1/TRBV3-2	TRBJ2-3	once	CASSQQGDSTDTQYF	TGTGCCAGCAGCCAGCAGGGGGACAGCACAGATACGCAGTATTTT
16	NA	TRBV5-4	TRBJ2-4	few	CASSSPLLGSAGIQYF	TGTGCCAGCAGCTCGCCCCTACTAGGGTCGGCGGGCATTCAGTACTTC
15	NA	TRBV5-4	TRBJ2-4	NA	CASSWGGGSGDIQYF	TGTGCCAGCAGCTGGGGAGGGGGAAGTGGGGACATTCAGTACTTC
16	TRBD2	TRBV6-5	TRBJ2-2	NA	CASSFWVAGRTGELFF	TGTGCCAGCAGTTTTTGGGTAGCGGGGAGAACCGGGGAGCTGTTTTTT
16	TRBD1	TRBV5-1	TRBJ1-4	NA	CASSLATGTGGEKLFF	TGCGCCAGCAGCCTCGCAACCGGGACAGGGGGCGAAAAACTGTTTTTT
13	NA	TRBV5-4	TRBJ2-5	NA	CASSPDRVETQYF	TGTGCCAGCAGCCCTGACAGAGTCGAGACCCAGTACTTC
15	TRBD2	TRBV10-2	TRBJ2-7	NA	CASSGSGGATSEQYF	TGCGCCAGCAGTGGTAGCGGGGGGGCTACTAGCGAGCAGTACTTC
15	TRBD1	TRBV7-2	TRBJ1-2	NA	CASSVSGGGNYGYTF	TGTGCCAGCAGCGTCTCAGGGGGCGGCAACTATGGCTACACCTTC
12	NA	TRBV7-2	TRBJ1-1	NA	CASSPQRIEAFF	TGTGCCAGCAGCCCCCAGCGGATTGAAGCTTTCTTT
12	NA	TRBV27	TRBJ2-7	NA	CASSDRSGEQYF	TGTGCCAGCAGTGACAGATCGGGTGAGCAGTACTTC
14	TRBD2	TRBV30	TRBJ2-1	NA	CAWRTSGPYNEQFF	TGTGCCTGGCGGACTAGCGGGCCATACAATGAGCAGTTCTTC
14	TRBD1	TRBV5-4	TRBJ2-7	NA	CASSKDRVDLEQYF	TGTGCCAGCAGCAAGGACAGGGTGGATCTGGAGCAGTACTTC
15	NA	TRBV5-4	TRBJ1-2	NA	CASRTGAKGVYGYTF	TGTGCCAGCAGAACCGGGGCGAAGGGGGTCTATGGCTACACCTTC
15	TRBD1	TRBV9	TRBJ1-1	NA	CASSVGTGAHTEAFF	TGTGCCAGCAGCGTTGGGACAGGGGCTCACACTGAAGCTTTCTTT
14	NA	TRBV14	TRBJ2-5	NA	CASSQRQGQETQYF	TGTGCCAGCAGCCAAAGGCAGGGCCAAGAGACCCAGTACTTC
14	NA	TRBV29-1	TRBJ1-4	NA	CSVGLGLINEKLFF	TGCAGCGTTGGCTTGGGACTGATTAATGAAAAACTGTTTTTT
15	TRBD1	TRBV5-6	TRBJ1-2	NA	CASSKNRGISYGYTF	TGTGCCAGCAGCAAAAACAGGGGGATTAGCTATGGCTACACCTTC
15	NA	TRBV7-6	TRBJ1-4	NA	CASSFTAATNEKLFF	TGTGCCAGCAGCTTTACAGCCGCAACTAATGAAAAACTGTTTTTT
11	NA	TRBV10-2	TRBJ2-5	NA	CASSELKTQYF	TGCGCCAGCAGTGAGCTAAAGACCCAGTACTTC
15	NA	TRBV3-1/TRBV3-2	TRBJ2-5	NA	CASSQEWQIQETQYF	TGTGCCAGCAGCCAAGAATGGCAAATCCAAGAGACCCAGTACTTC
13	NA	TRBV19	TRBJ1-2	NA	CASSDTGPDGYTF	TGTGCCAGTTCAGACACAGGGCCTGATGGCTACACCTTC
16	TRBD1	TRBV7-9	TRBJ2-2	NA	CASMSGTDLYTGELFF	TGTGCCAGCATGTCCGGGACAGACCTTTACACCGGGGAGCTGTTTTTT
16	TRBD2	TRBV5-4	TRBJ2-1	NA	CASSSPVRGGYNEQFF	TGTGCCAGCAGCTCCCCAGTGCGCGGGGGATACAATGAGCAGTTCTTC
14	NA	TRBV3-1/TRBV3-2	TRBJ1-4	NA	CASSQRGTGEKLFF	TGTGCCAGCAGCCAACGGGGGACTGGAGAAAAACTGTTTTTT
15	TRBD1	TRBV6-5	TRBJ2-1	NA	CASNAGTASYNEQFF	TGTGCCAGCAACGCCGGGACAGCGTCCTACAATGAGCAGTTCTTC
12	NA	TRBV6-5	TRBJ2-5	NA	CASSYSGETQYF	TGTGCCAGCAGTTACTCCGGAGAGACCCAGTACTTC
15	NA	TRBV7-5	TRBJ1-6	NA	CARSLDAAYNSPLHF	TGTGCCAGAAGCTTAGATGCGGCTTATAATTCACCCCTCCACTTT
16	TRBD1	TRBV11-2	TRBJ1-2	NA	CASSFSHSGTDYGYTF	TGTGCCAGCAGCTTTTCCCACTCCGGGACAGATTATGGCTACACCTTC
15	TRBD1	TRBV23-1	TRBJ2-3	NA	CASSQPGQITDTQYF	TGCGCCAGCAGTCAGCCGGGACAGATAACAGATACGCAGTATTTT
15	TRBD2	TRBV9	TRBJ2-2	NA	CASSDRTSGAGELFF	TGTGCCAGCAGCGATCGGACTAGCGGGGCCGGGGAGCTGTTTTTT
12	NA	TRBV4-1	TRBJ1-5	NA	CASSQDQPAQHF	TGCGCCAGCAGCCAAGATCAACCGGCCCAGCATTTT
13	TRBD1	TRBV29-1	TRBJ2-3	NA	CSHHRGSTDTQYF	TGCAGCCACCACAGGGGGAGCACAGATACGCAGTATTTT
14	NA	TRBV29-1	TRBJ2-7	NA	CSVEAPGLKDEQYF	TGCAGCGTTGAAGCTCCGGGACTTAAAGACGAGCAGTACTTC
12	NA	TRBV2	TRBJ2-7	NA	CASQIQGYEQYF	TGTGCCAGCCAGATCCAGGGCTACGAGCAGTACTTC
15	NA	TRBV2	TRBJ1-1	NA	CASSGPGAVNTEAFF	TGTGCCAGCAGTGGTCCAGGGGCGGTGAACACTGAAGCTTTCTTT
18	TRBD1	TRBV29-1	TRBJ2-5	NA	CSVARVPGQGADQETQYF	TGCAGCGTGGCCCGAGTACCGGGACAGGGAGCCGACCAAGAGACCCAGTACTTC
16	NA	TRBV19	TRBJ2-7	NA	CASRETDALGSYEQYF	TGTGCCAGTAGGGAGACAGACGCTTTGGGCTCCTACGAGCAGTACTTC
15	TRBD1	TRBV4-1	TRBJ2-2	NA	CASSQEQGATGELFF	TGCGCCAGCAGCCAAGAACAGGGGGCGACCGGGGAGCTGTTTTTT
14	NA	TRBV9	TRBJ2-5	once	CASSVGQVEETQYF	TGTGCCAGCAGCGTAGGGCAGGTGGAAGAGACCCAGTACTTC